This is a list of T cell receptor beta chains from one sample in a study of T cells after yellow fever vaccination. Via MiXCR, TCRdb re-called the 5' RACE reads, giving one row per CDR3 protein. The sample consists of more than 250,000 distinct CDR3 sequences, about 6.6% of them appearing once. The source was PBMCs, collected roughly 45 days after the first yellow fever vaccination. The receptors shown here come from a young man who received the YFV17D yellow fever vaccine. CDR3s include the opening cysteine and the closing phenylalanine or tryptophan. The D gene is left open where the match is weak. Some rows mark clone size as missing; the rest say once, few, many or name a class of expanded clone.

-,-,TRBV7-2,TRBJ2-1,CASSFGSGGEQFF,TGTGCCAGCAGCTTTGGATCCGGGGGTGAGCAGTTCTTC
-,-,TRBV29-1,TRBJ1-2,CSVEPSIGVGYTF,TGCAGCGTTGAGCCCTCAATCGGGGTAGGCTACACCTTC
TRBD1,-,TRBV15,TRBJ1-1,CATSRGWDRLNTEAFF,TGTGCCACCAGCAGGGGATGGGACAGGCTGAACACTGAAGCTTTCTTT
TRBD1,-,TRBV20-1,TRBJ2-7,CSAKGQGFNEQYF,TGCAGTGCTAAGGGACAGGGCTTCAACGAGCAGTACTTC
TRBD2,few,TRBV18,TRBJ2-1,CASSPTRGGRNEQFF,TGTGCCAGCTCACCTACACGGGGGGGCCGGAATGAGCAGTTCTTC
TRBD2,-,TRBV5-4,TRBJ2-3,CASRIAGGWGDTQYF,TGTGCCAGCAGAATAGCGGGGGGGTGGGGAGATACGCAGTATTTT
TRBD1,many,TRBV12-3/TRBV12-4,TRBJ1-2,CASSLSGQGPPSFGYTF,TGTGCCAGCAGTTTATCGGGACAGGGACCACCAAGCTTTGGCTACACCTTC
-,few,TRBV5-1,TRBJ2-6,CASSPRLGYGANVLTF,TGCGCCAGCAGCCCTCGTTTGGGGTATGGGGCCAACGTCCTGACTTTC
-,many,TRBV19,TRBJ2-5,CASSIEKDGQETQYF,TGTGCCAGTAGTATAGAAAAAGACGGACAAGAGACCCAGTACTTC
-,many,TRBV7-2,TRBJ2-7,CASSSYYEQYF,TGTGCCAGCAGCTCCTACTACGAGCAGTACTTC
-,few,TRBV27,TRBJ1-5,CASSSRHSNQPQHF,TGTGCCAGCAGTTCAAGACATAGCAATCAGCCCCAGCATTTT
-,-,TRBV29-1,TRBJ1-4,CSVEDRVVGEKLFF,TGCAGCGTTGAAGATCGCGTAGTGGGAGAAAAACTGTTTTTT
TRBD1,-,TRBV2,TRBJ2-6,CAFSPRGTVNSGANVLTF,TGTGCCTTCAGTCCCAGAGGGACAGTAAACTCTGGGGCCAACGTCCTGACTTTC
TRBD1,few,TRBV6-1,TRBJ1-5,CASRSGTDNQPQHF,TGTGCCAGCAGGTCCGGGACAGACAATCAGCCCCAGCATTTT
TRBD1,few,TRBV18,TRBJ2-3,CASSPRTGGNQDTQYF,TGTGCCAGCTCACCAAGGACAGGGGGCAACCAAGATACGCAGTATTTT
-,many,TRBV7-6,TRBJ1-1,CASSFPGGAPEAFF,TGTGCCAGCAGCTTCCCGGGGGGGGCTCCTGAAGCTTTCTTT
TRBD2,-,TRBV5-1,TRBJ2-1,CASSLVDTGTSLIF,TGCGCCAGCAGCTTGGTTGACACCGGGACTAGCTTGATCTTC
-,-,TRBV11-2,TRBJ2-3,CASSQRTAMTQITDTQYF,TGTGCCAGCAGCCAAAGGACGGCCATGACTCAAATCACAGATACGCAGTATTTT
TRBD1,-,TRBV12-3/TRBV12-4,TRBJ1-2,CASSQRDRDNGYTF,TGTGCCAGCAGTCAACGGGACAGGGACAATGGCTACACCTTC
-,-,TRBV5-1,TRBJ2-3,CASSPDPTSTDTQYF,TGCGCCAGCAGTCCCGACCCCACAAGCACAGATACGCAGTATTTT
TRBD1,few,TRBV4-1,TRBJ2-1,CASSQNADRGDEQFF,TGCGCCAGCAGCCAAAATGCTGACAGGGGGGATGAGCAGTTCTTC
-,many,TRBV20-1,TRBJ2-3,CSASGGFIADTQYF,TGCAGTGCTAGTGGGGGGTTTATCGCAGATACGCAGTATTTT
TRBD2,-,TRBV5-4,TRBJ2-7,CASSQGLAGYYEQYF,TGTGCCAGCAGCCAAGGACTAGCGGGGTACTACGAGCAGTACTTC
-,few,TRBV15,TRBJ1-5,CATSRGDTNQPQHF,TGTGCCACCAGCAGAGGGGACACCAATCAGCCCCAGCATTTT
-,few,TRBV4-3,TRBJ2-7,CASSPHPGATYEQYF,TGCGCCAGCAGCCCTCACCCCGGGGCCACCTACGAGCAGTACTTC
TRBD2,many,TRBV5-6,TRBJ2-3,CASSQLAGGRDTQYF,TGTGCCAGCAGCCAGCTAGCGGGGGGGCGAGATACGCAGTATTTT
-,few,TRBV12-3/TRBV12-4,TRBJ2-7,CASSSLDSGVEQYF,TGTGCCAGCAGTTCTCTCGACTCGGGGGTTGAGCAGTACTTC
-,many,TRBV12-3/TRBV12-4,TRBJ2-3,CASSFVGTWDTQYF,TGTGCCAGCAGCTTTGTGGGGACCTGGGATACGCAGTATTTT
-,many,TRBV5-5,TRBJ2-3,CASSGQGKDTQYF,TGTGCCAGCAGTGGGCAGGGGAAAGATACGCAGTATTTT
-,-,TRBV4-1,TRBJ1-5,CASSQEVNQPQHF,TGCGCCAGCAGCCAAGAAGTGAATCAGCCCCAGCATTTT
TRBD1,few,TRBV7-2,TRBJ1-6,CASSPRDRGGPLHF,TGTGCCAGCAGTCCTAGGGACAGAGGGGGACCCCTCCACTTT
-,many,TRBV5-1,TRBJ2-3,CASSPAGVRADTQYF,TGCGCCAGCAGCCCGGCCGGGGTTCGAGCAGATACGCAGTATTTT
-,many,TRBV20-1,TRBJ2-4,CSAMTGLAKNIQYF,TGCAGTGCGATGACTGGTCTAGCCAAAAACATTCAGTACTTC
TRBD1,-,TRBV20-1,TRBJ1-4,CSAKNRGNEKLFF,TGCAGTGCCAAGAACAGGGGAAATGAAAAACTGTTTTTT
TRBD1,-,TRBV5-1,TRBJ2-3,CASSLALQGVDTQYF,TGCGCCAGCAGCTTGGCCTTACAGGGGGTGGATACGCAGTATTTT
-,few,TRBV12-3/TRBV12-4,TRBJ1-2,CASRVQGHYGYTF,TGTGCCAGCAGAGTACAGGGCCACTATGGCTACACCTTC
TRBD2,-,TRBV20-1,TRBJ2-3,CSASRKRTSGTTDTQYF,TGCAGTGCTAGCCGGAAGAGGACTAGCGGGACCACAGATACGCAGTATTTT
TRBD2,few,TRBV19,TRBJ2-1,CASTPLAGGFSDNEQFF,TGTGCCAGTACCCCACTAGCGGGGGGCTTCTCCGACAATGAGCAGTTCTTC
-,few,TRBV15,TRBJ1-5,CATSSSGGVQPQHF,TGTGCCACCAGCAGCTCTGGGGGGGTTCAGCCCCAGCATTTT
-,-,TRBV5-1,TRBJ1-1,CASSYARMNTEAFF,TGCGCCAGCAGCTACGCACGGATGAACACTGAAGCTTTCTTT
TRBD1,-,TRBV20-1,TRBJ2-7,CSARLDRLAEQYF,TGCAGTGCTAGACTGGACAGGCTCGCCGAGCAGTACTTC
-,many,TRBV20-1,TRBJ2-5,CSAKSGYREIETQYF,TGCAGTGCCAAGAGTGGGTACAGGGAGATAGAGACCCAGTACTTC
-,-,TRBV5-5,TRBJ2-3,CASSPDWTPYRHTQYF,TGTGCCAGCAGCCCCGACTGGACACCCTACCGACATACGCAGTATTTT
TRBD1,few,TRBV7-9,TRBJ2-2,CASGWDRASTGELFF,TGTGCCAGCGGATGGGACAGGGCGAGCACCGGGGAGCTGTTTTTT
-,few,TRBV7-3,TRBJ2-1,CASSLGSRDEQFF,TGTGCCAGCAGCTTAGGTTCTCGGGATGAGCAGTTCTTC